The 4 T cell receptor beta chains in this list originate from one sample, sequenced in a study of identical twins. MiXCR was run by TCRdb on the 5' RACE reads, yielding one entry per CDR3 protein. Of 15,000 to 20,000 distinct CDR3 sequences listed, roughly 69% are singletons. The sequenced sample was memory (CD45RO+) T cells sorted from blood. All receptors come from a woman aged 18-30 years in good health. This table probably holds off-target reads from a library built for another chain.

This chain uses TRBV7-2 with TRBJ1-2, with 8 bases fitting TRBD1. Per germline, CDR1 SGHTA and CDR2 FQGNSA. CDR3 length: 16 amino acids. Trimming took 1 base from V and 6 from J; bases not matched to a gene: 10. The CDR3 here is CASSLDPRGPSHGYTF. For the CDR3, the DNA is TGTGCCAGCAGCTTAGATCCCAGGGGGCCATCGCATGGCTACACCTTC.

The rearrangement uses TRBV7-6 and TRBJ2-1, with D perhaps TRBD2 (5 bases). Looked up from germline, CDR1 is SGHVS and CDR2 is FNYEAQ. V lost 1 base and J 7 bases, leaving 5 bases between the germline ends. The CDR3 is made up of 12 amino acids. The CDR3 region is CASSLGENEQFF. The DNA for the CDR3 is TGTGCCAGCAGCTTAGGGGAGAATGAGCAGTTCTTC. Based on the CDR3 plus reference TRBV7-6 and TRBJ2-1, the full variable domain is GAGVSQSPRYKVTKRGQDVALRCDPISGHVSLYWYRQALGQGPEFLTYFNYEAQQDKSGLPNDRFSAERPEGSISTLTIQRTEQRDSAMYRCASSLGENEQFFGPGTRLTVL.

The rearrangement links TRBV7-2 to TRBJ2-1; D possibly corresponds to TRBD2 (6 bases). The CDR3 loop spans 15 amino acids. Germline-derived CDR1 and CDR2 are SGHTA and FQGNSA. V dropped 1 base and J dropped 10 bases, with 17 bases sitting between them. The CDR3: CASSLGNKRGLEQFF. The CDR3 DNA is TGTGCCAGCAGCTTAGGAAATAAGAGGGGACTGGAGCAGTTCTTC.

The chain links TRBV15 to TRBJ1-2; TRBD1 matches at 11 bases. This CDR3 spans 14 amino acids. CDR1 LNHNV and CDR2 YYDKDF come from the germline V gene (reference sequence). The V gene end was trimmed by 1 base and the J gene end by 8 bases; junction bases not matched to a gene: 3. CDR3 loop: CATSRARTGGGYTF. DNA for the CDR3: TGTGCCACCAGCAGAGCCCGGACAGGGGGCGGCTACACCTTC.